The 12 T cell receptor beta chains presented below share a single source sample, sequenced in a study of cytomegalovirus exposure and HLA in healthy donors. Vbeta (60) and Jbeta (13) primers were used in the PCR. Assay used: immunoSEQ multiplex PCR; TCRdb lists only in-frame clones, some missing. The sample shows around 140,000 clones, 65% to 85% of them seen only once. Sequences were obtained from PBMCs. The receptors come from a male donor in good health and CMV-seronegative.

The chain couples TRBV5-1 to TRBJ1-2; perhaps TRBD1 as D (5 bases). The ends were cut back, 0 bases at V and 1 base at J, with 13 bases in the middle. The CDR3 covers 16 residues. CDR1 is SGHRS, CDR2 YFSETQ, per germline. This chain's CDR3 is CASSLASDTLNYGYTF. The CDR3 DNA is TGCGCCAGCAGCTTGGCCTCGGACACGCTTAACTATGGCTACACCTTC.

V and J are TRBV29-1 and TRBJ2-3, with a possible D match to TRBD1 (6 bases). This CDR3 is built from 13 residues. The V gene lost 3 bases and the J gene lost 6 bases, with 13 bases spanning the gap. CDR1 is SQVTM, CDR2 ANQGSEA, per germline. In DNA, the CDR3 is TGCAGCGTTGACGGGATCCAGGGGGATACGCAGTATTTT. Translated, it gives CSVDGIQGDTQYF.

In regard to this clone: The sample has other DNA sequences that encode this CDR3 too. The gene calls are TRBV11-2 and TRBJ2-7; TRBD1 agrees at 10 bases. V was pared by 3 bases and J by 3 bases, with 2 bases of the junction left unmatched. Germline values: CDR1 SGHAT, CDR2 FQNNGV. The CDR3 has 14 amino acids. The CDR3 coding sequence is TGTGCCAGCAGCTTCGGGACAGGGGACTACGAGCAGTACTTC. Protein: CASSFGTGDYEQYF.

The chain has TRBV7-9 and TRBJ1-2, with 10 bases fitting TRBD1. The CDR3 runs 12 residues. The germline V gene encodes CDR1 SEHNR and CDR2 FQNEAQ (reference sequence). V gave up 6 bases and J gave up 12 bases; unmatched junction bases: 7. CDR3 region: CASRSGTGDNTF. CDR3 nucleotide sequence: TGTGCCAGCAGATCCGGGACAGGGGACAACACCTTC. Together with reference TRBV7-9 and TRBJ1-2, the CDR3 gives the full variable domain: DTGVSQNPRHKITKRGQNVTFRCDPISEHNRLYWYRQTLGQGPEFLTYFQNEAQLEKSRLLSDRFSAERPKGSFSTLEIQRTEQGDSAMYLCASRSGTGDNTFGSGTRLTVV.

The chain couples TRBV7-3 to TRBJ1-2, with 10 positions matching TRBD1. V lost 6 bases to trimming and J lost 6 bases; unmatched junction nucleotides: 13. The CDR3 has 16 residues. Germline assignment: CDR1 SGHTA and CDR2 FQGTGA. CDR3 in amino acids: CASSVSGTGASNGYTF. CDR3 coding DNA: TGTGCCAGCAGTGTATCCGGGACAGGGGCTTCGAATGGCTACACCTTC.

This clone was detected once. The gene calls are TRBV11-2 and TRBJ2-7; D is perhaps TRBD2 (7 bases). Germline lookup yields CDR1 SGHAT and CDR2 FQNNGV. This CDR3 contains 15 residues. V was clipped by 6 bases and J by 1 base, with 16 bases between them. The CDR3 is CASSSTRGASYEQYF. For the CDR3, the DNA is TGTGCCAGCAGTTCCACCCGGGGGGCATCCTACGAGCAGTACTTC.

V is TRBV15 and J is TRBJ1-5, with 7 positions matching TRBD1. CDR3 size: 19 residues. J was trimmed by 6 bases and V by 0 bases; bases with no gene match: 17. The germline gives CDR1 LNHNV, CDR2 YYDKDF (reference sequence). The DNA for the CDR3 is TGTGCCACCAGCAGAGATTTAGGCGGTCAGGGGGGATTACGTCAGCCCCAGCATTTT. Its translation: CATSRDLGGQGGLRQPQHF.

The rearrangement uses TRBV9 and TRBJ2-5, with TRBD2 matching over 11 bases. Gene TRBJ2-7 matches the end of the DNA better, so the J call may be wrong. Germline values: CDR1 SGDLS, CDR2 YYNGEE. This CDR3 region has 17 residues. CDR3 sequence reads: CASSVGLAGGQGLEQYF. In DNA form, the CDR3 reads TGTGCCAGCAGCGTAGGTCTAGCGGGAGGCCAAGGCCTCGAGCAGTACTTC.

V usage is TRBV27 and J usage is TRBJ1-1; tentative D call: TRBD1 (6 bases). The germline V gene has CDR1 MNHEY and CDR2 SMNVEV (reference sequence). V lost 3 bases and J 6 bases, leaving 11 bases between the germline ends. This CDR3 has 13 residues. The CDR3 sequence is CASSFSQGAEAFF. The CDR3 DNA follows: TGTGCCAGCAGTTTCTCACAGGGTGCTGAAGCTTTCTTT.

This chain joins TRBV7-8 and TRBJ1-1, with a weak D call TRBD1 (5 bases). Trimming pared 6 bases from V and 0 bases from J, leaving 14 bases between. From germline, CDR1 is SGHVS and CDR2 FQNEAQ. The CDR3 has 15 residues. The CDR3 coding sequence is TGTGCCAGCAGTTCCTACAGGAGCCTGAACACTGAAGCTTTCTTT. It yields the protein CASSSYRSLNTEAFF.

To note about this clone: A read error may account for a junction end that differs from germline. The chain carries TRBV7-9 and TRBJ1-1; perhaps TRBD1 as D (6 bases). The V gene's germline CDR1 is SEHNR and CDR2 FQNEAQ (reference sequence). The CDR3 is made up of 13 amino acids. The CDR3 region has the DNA TGTTCCAGCAGCACAGGGAGCTACACTGAAGCTTTCTTT. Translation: CSSSTGSYTEAFF. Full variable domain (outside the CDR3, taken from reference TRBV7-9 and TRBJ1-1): DTGVSQNPRHKITKRGQNVTFRCDPISEHNRLYWYRQTLGQGPEFLTYFQNEAQLEKSRLLSDRFSAERPKGSFSTLEIQRTEQGDSAMYLCSSSTGSYTEAFFGQGTRLTVV.

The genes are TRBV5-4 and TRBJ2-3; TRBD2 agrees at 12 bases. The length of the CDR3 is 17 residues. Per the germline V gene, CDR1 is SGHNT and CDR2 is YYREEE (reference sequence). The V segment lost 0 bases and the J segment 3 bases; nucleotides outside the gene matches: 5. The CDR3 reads CASSLGGLAGGTDTQYF. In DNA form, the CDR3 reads TGTGCCAGCAGCTTGGGGGGGCTAGCGGGAGGGACAGATACGCAGTATTTT.